This T cell receptor (beta chain) was profiled in a study of T cells in Graves' hyperthyroidism and ophthalmopathy. This clonotype is a singleton in its sample. Its matching antigen is unknown. The V and J ends lost 6 bases and 4 bases respectively, with 18 bases between them. The CDR3 extends over 15 amino acids. CDR1 and CDR2 (germline): LGHDT, YNNKEL (reference sequence). What was amplified from RNA transcripts were TCR beta CDR3 regions. With the HTBI primer set, the TCR CDR3 went through a first round of RT-PCR. TCRdb passed the multiplex PCR reads through MiXCR, listing each CDR3 protein once. The data show under 300,000 distinct CDR3 sequences, roughly 15% seen once. Regarding the study as a whole: Ophthalmopathy onset followed model prediction by a median around six months. Separation of ophthalmopathy from stable hyperthyroidism was achieved by a 13 V-J model.

V usage is TRBV3-1 and J usage is TRBJ1-1, with D hard to call. This receptor was obtained from a woman between 45 and 65 years old with Graves' hyperthyroidism that later progressed to Graves' ophthalmopathy. Sequencing was done on a sample of blood. The CDR3 spells CASRPRRAVSTEAFF. The CDR3, as DNA: TGTGCCAGCAGGCCCAGGAGGGCGGTCAGCACTGAAGCTTTCTTT.